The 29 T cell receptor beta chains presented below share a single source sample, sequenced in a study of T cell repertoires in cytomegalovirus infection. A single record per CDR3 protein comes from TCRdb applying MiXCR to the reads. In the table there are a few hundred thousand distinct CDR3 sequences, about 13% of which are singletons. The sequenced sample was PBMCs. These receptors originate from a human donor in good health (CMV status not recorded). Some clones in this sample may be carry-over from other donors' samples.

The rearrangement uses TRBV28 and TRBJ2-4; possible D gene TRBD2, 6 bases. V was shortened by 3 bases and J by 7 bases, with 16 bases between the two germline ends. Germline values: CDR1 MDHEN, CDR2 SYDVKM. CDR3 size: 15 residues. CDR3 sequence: CASSFSGGRGNIQYF. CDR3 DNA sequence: TGTGCCAGCAGTTTCAGTGGAGGGAGAGGGAACATTCAGTACTTC.

CDR3 coding DNA: TGTGCCAGCAGGGCTAGCGGGGCTACTGAGCAGTTCTTC. Its protein is CASRASGATEQFF. The rearrangement links TRBV6-1 to TRBJ2-1; TRBD2 agrees at 9 bases. V lost 6 bases and J lost 9; bases outside the gene matches: 6. There are 13 residues in the CDR3. Germline V lookup: CDR1 MNHNS, CDR2 SASEGT.

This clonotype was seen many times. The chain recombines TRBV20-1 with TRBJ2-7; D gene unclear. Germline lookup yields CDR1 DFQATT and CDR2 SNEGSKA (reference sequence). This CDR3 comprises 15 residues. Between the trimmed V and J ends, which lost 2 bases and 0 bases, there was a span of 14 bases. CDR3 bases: TGCAGTGCTAGACCTTGGTCCCCCAGCTCCTACGAGCAGTACTTC. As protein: CSARPWSPSSYEQYF.

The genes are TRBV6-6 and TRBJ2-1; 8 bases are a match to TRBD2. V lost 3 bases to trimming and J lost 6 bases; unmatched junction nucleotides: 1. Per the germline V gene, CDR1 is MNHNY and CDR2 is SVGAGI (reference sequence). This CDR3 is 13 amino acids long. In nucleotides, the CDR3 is TGTGCCAGCAGTTATGCGGGGGGCAATGAGCAGTTCTTC. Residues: CASSYAGGNEQFF.

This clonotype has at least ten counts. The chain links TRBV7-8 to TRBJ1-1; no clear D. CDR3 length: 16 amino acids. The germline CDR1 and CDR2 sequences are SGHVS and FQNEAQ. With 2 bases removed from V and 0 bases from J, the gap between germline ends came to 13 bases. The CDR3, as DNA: TGTGCCAGCAGCTTATTCCACCGTACTATGAACACTGAAGCTTTCTTT. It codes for CASSLFHRTMNTEAFF.

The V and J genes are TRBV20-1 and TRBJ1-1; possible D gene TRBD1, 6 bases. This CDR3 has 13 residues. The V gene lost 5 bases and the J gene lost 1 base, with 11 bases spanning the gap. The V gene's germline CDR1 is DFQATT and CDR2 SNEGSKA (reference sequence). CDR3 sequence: CSASSRGNTEAFF. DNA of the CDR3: TGCAGTGCTTCGTCCAGGGGGAACACTGAAGCTTTCTTT.

CDR3 DNA sequence: TGCAGTGCTCGGTCGTGGGCCGTGGGGGGAGATACGCAGTATTTT. This translates into CSARSWAVGGDTQYF. The chain couples TRBV20-1 to TRBJ2-3; a possible D gene is TRBD2 (6 bases). Germline lookup yields CDR1 DFQATT and CDR2 SNEGSKA (reference sequence). The CDR3 totals 15 residues. The V gene lost 5 bases and the J gene lost 5 bases, with 20 bases spanning the gap.

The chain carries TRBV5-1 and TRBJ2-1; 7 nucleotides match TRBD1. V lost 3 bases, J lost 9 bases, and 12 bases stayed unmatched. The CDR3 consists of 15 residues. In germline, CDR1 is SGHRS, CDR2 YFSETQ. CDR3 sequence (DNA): TGCGCCAGCAGCTCGGACAGGCCCACGAACAGTGAGCAGTTCTTC. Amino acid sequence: CASSSDRPTNSEQFF.

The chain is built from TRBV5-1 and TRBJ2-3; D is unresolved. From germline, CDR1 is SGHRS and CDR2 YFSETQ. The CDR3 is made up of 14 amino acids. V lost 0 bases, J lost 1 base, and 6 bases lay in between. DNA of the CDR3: TGCGCCAGCAGCTTGGAGTACGGCACAGATACGCAGTATTTT. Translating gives CASSLEYGTDTQYF.

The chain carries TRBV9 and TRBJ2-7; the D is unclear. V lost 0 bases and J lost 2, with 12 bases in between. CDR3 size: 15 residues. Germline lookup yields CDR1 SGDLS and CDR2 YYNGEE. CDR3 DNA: TGTGCCAGCAGCGTAGGTGGGGATACACCCTACGAGCAGTACTTC. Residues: CASSVGGDTPYEQYF.

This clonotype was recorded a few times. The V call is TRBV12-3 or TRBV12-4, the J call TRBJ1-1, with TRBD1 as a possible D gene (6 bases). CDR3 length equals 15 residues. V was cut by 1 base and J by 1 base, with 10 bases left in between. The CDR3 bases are TGTGCCAGCAGTTTAGACGGGGGGCCGAACACTGAAGCTTTCTTT. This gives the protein CASSLDGGPNTEAFF.

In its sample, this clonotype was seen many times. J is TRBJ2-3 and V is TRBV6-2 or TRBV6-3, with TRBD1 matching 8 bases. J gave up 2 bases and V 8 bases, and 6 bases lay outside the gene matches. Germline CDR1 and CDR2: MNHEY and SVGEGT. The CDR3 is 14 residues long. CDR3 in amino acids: CASSRGRNTDTQYF. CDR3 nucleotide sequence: TGTGCCAGCTCCAGGGGGCGGAACACAGATACGCAGTATTTT.

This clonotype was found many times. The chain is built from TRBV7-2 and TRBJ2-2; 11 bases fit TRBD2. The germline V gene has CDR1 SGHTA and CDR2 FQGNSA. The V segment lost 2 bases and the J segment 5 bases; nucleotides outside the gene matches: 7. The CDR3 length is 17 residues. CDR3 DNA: TGTGCCAGCAGCTTAATGCTAGGGACTAGCGGTACCGGGGAGCTGTTTTTT. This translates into CASSLMLGTSGTGELFF.

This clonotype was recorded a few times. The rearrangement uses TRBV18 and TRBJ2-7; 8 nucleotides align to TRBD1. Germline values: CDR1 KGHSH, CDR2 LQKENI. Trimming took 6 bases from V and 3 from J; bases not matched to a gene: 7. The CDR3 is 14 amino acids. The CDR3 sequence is CASSFGTGDYEQYF. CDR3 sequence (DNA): TGTGCCAGCTCCTTCGGGACAGGCGACTACGAGCAGTACTTC.

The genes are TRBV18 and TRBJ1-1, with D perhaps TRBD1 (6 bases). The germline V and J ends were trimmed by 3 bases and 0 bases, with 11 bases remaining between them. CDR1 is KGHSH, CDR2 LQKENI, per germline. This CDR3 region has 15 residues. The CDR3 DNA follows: TGTGCCAGCTCACCTCTCAGGGGCCTGAACACTGAAGCTTTCTTT. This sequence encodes CASSPLRGLNTEAFF. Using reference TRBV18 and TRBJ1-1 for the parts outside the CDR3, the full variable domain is NAGVMQNPRHLVRRRGQEARLRCSPMKGHSHVYWYRQLPEEGLKFMVYLQKENIIDESGMPKERFSAEFPKEGPSILRIQQVVRGDSAAYFCASSPLRGLNTEAFFGQGTRLTVV.

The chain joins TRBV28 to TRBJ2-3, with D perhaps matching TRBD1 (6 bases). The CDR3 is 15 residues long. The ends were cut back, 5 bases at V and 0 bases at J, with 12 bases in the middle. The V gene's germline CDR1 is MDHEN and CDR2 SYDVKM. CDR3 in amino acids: CASSGGSGSTDTQYF. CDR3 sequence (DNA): TGTGCCAGCAGTGGGGGCAGTGGGAGCACAGATACGCAGTATTTT.

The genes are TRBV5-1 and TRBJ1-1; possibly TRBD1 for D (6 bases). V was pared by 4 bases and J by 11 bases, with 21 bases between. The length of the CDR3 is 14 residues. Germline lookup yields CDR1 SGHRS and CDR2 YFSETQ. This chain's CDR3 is CASSADLQGRQAFF. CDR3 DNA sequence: TGCGCCAGCAGCGCGGATTTACAGGGAAGGCAGGCTTTCTTT.

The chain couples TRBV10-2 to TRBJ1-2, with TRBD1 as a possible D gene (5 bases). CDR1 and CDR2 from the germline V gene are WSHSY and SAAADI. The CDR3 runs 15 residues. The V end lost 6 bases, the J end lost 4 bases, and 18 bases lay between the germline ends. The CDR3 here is CASRRDAVESYGYTF. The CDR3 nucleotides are TGCGCCAGCAGAAGGGACGCTGTCGAAAGCTATGGCTACACCTTC.

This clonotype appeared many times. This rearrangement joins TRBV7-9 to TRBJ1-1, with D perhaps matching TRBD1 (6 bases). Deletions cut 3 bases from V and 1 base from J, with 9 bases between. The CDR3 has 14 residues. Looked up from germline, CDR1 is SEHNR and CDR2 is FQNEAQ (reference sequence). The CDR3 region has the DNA TGTGCCAGCAGCTTCTTGGGACAGAACACTGAAGCTTTCTTT. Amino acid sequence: CASSFLGQNTEAFF.

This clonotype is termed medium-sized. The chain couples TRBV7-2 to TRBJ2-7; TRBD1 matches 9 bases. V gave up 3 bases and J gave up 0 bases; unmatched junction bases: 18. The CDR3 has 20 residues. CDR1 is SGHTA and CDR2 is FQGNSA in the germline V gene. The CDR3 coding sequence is TGTGCCAGCAGCTTGACCGGGACAGGGCTATTAACGCGGTTCTCCTACGAGCAGTACTTC. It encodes CASSLTGTGLLTRFSYEQYF.

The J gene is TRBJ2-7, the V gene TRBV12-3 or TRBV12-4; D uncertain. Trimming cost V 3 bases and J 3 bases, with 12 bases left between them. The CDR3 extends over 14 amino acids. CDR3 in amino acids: CASSLGQVNYEQYF. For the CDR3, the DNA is TGTGCCAGCAGTTTGGGTCAGGTAAACTACGAGCAGTACTTC.

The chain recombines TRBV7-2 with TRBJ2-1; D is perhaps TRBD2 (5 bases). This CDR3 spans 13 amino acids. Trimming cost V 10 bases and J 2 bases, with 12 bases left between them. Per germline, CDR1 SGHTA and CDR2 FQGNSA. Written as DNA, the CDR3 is TGTGCCACCCGGGAATCCGCCTACAATGAGCAGTTCTTC. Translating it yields CATRESAYNEQFF.

The CDR3 loop reads CASSYSSNRDRVVWETQYF. CDR3 sequence (DNA): TGTGCCAGCAGTTACTCCTCAAACCGGGACAGGGTAGTTTGGGAGACCCAGTACTTC. The chain joins TRBV6-2 or TRBV6-3 to TRBJ2-5; TRBD1 matches at 9 bases. With V trimmed by 0 bases and J by 5 bases, 16 bases remained unmatched. This CDR3 comprises 19 residues. Germline V CDR1 and CDR2: MNHEY, SVGEGT.

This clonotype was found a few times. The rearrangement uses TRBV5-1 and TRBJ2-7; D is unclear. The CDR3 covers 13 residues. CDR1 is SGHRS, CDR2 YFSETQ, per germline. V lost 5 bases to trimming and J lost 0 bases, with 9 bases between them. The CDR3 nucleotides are TGCGCCAGCAGAAATTCAGCCTCCTACGAGCAGTACTTC. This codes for CASRNSASYEQYF.

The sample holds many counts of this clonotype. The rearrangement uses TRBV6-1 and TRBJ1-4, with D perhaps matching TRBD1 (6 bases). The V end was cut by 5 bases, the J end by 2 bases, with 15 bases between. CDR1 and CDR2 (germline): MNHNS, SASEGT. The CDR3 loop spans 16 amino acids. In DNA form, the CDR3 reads TGTGCCAGCAGTCCCGGGCGGGGGCCCACTAATGAAAAACTGTTTTTT. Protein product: CASSPGRGPTNEKLFF.

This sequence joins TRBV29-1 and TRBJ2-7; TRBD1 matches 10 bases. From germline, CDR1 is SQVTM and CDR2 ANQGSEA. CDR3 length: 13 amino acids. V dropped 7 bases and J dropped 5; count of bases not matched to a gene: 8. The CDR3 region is CSGTGTGANEQYF. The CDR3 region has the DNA TGCAGCGGCACCGGGACAGGGGCCAACGAGCAGTACTTC.

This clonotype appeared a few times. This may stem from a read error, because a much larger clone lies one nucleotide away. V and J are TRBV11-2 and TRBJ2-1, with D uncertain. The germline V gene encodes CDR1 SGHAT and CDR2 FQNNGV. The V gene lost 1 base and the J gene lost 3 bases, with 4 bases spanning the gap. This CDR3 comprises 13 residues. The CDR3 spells CASSLGHYNEQFF. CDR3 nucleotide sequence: TGTGCCAGCAGCTTAGGGCACTACAATGAGCAGTTCTTC.

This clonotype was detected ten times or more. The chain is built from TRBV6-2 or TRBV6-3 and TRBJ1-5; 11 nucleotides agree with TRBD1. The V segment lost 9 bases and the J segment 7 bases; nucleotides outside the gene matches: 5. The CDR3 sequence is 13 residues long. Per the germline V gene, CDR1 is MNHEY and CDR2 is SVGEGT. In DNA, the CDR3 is TGTGCCAGTGGACAGGGGGCCTGGCAGCCCCAGCATTTT. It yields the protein CASGQGAWQPQHF.

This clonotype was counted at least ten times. In DNA form, the CDR3 reads TGTGCCAGCCTCAAAAGGGGCTCCTACAATGAGCAGTTCTTC. This translates into CASLKRGSYNEQFF. The chain combines TRBV7-9 with TRBJ2-1; perhaps TRBD1 as D (5 bases). V lost 8 bases and J 0 bases, leaving 11 bases between the germline ends. The CDR3 extends over 14 amino acids. Germline V gene data show CDR1 as SEHNR and CDR2 as FQNEAQ (reference sequence).